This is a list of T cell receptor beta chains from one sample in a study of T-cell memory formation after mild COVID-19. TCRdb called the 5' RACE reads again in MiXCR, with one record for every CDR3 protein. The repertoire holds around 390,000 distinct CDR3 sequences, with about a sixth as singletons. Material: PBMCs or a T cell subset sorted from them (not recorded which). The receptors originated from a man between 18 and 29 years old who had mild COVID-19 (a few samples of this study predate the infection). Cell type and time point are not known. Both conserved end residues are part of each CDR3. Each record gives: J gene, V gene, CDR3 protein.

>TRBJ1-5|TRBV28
CASRGQGRGQPQHF
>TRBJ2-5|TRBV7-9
CASSVPGLAGFKTQYF
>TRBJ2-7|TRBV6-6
CATTSGGSREQYF
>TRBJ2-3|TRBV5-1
CASSFSGLNTDTQYF
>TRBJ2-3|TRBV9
CASSAVSGVLGDTQYF
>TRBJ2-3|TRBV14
CASSQAGGRMAQYF
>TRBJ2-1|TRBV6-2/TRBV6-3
CASSYSTPPRNEQFF
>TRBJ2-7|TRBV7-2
CASSRTTSGVLLEQYF
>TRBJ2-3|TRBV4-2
CASSQGLVGTDTQYF
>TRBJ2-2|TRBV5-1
CASSVGLAGEISTGELFF
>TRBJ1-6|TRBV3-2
CASSQVFSWAKCSPLHF
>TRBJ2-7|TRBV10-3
CATSPTNYEQYF
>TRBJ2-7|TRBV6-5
CASVGLDGIEQYF
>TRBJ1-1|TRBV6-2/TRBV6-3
CASSEPAGTGWSEAFF
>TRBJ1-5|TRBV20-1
CSARERPGGYSNQPQHF
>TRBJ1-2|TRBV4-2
CASSQEAQTFTGDNYGYTF
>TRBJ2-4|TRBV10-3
CAISGGTIAKNIQYF
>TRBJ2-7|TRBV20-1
CSAPRQYEQYF
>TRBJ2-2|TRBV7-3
CASSLPSGGYNTGELFF
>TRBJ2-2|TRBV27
CASYLRQGATGELFF
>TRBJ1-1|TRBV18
CASSPSKGLGPRNTEAFF
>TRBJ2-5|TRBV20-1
CSAMASRGQETQYF
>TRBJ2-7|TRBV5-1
CASSFGKDYEQYF
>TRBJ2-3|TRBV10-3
CAISGRRGGTDTQYF
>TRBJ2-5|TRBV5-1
CASSFLGTPGGNQETQYF
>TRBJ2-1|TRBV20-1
CSAIPPDWGEQFF
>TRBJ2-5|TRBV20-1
CSAPLQTGGWETQYF
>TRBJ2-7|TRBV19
CASSPAVPYEQYF
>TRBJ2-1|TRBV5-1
CASSLGNGNEQFF
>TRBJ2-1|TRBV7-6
CASSWAGGANEQFF
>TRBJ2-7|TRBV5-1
CASNLEGASYEQYF
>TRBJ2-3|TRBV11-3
CASSLTSGGRDTQYF
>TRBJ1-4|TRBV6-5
CASSYGGHEKLFF
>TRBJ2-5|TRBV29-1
CSVDEAATQYF